Listed below are T cell receptor beta chains from one sample, sequenced in a study of T cell responses to AZD1222 COVID-19 vaccine. Here immunoSEQ multiplex PCR was the method, and the copy in TCRdb shows in-frame clones only, minus some. In the table there are 160,000 or so clones, about 92% of which are singletons. The material sequenced was peripheral blood, taken on day 0 of AZD1222 vaccination. The source of these receptors is an adult in good health. The CDR3 runs from the conserved cysteine through the conserved F or W. Each record gives: V gene, J gene, D gene, clone size, CDR3 protein, CDR3 DNA. A D gene is named only where the DNA matches it firmly. Part of the rows lack a size; the others show once, few, many or a class for expanded clones.

>TRBV27|TRBJ1-2|-|-
CASRSDSNYGYTF
TGTGCCAGCAGATCCGACAGTAACTATGGCTACACCTTC
>TRBV10-2|TRBJ2-3|-|-
CASSGVGVSIGTDTQYF
TGCGCCAGCAGTGGAGTGGGAGTTAGTATCGGCACAGATACGCAGTATTTT
>TRBV13|TRBJ2-1|TRBD2|-
CASSFTLAGANEQFF
TGTGCCAGCAGCTTTACACTAGCGGGAGCCAATGAGCAGTTCTTC
>TRBV19|TRBJ2-7|-|-
CASTSRGGYEQYF
TGTGCCAGTACTTCTCGGGGAGGATACGAGCAGTACTTC
>TRBV4-2|TRBJ2-1|-|-
CASSQHRDEQFF
TGTGCCAGCAGCCAACATAGGGATGAGCAGTTCTTC
>TRBV29-1|TRBJ2-2|TRBD1|-
CSVAGDRGELFF
TGCAGCGTTGCCGGGGACAGGGGGGAGCTGTTTTTT
>TRBV6-5|TRBJ1-1|-|-
CASILDRVRTEAFF
TGTGCCAGCATTCTAGACAGAGTGAGGACTGAAGCTTTCTTT
>TRBV2|TRBJ2-7|TRBD2|-
CASGKGLATYEQYF
TGTGCCAGCGGGAAAGGACTAGCGACCTACGAGCAGTACTTC
>TRBV29-1|TRBJ2-3|TRBD2|-
CSVDRASGSTDTQYF
TGCAGCGTCGATCGGGCTAGCGGGAGCACAGATACGCAGTATTTT
>TRBV7-8|TRBJ2-5|-|once
CASSPGLAQETQYF
TGTGCCAGCAGCCCGGGACTTGCCCAAGAGACCCAGTACTTC
>TRBV6-1|TRBJ2-7|TRBD1|-
CASSEEYRGGYEQYF
TGTGCCAGCAGTGAAGAATACAGGGGCGGCTACGAGCAGTACTTC
>TRBV27|TRBJ1-2|-|-
CASSSPRGANYGYTF
TGTGCCAGCAGTTCCCCGCGGGGAGCTAACTATGGCTACACCTTC
>TRBV2|TRBJ1-1|TRBD1|-
CASRDRPEAFF
TGTGCCAGCAGGGACAGGCCCGAAGCTTTCTTT
>TRBV10-3|TRBJ1-2|-|-
CAISGEALYGYTF
TGTGCCATCAGTGGAGAGGCCCTCTATGGCTACACCTTC
>TRBV18|TRBJ1-5|-|-
CASSPGGVNQPQHF
TGTGCCAGCTCACCCGGGGGGGTCAATCAGCCCCAGCATTTT
>TRBV28|TRBJ1-2|-|-
CASSLRGSRGYTF
TGTGCCAGCAGTTTACGGGGATCTCGGGGCTACACCTTC
>TRBV11-2|TRBJ2-3|TRBD1|-
CASRSGDRGDTQYF
TGTGCCAGCAGGAGCGGGGACAGGGGTGATACGCAGTATTTT
>TRBV25-1|TRBJ2-2|-|-
CASSEYIGTGELFF
TGTGCCAGCAGTGAATATATAGGGACCGGGGAGCTGTTTTTT
>TRBV27|TRBJ2-3|TRBD2|-
CASSLAGGLSTDTQYF
TGTGCCAGCAGCCTAGCGGGAGGGCTGAGCACAGATACGCAGTATTTT
>TRBV11-2|TRBJ2-1|-|once
CASSLERSSSYNERFF
TGTGCCAGCAGCTTAGAGCGGTCGAGCTCCTACAATGAGCGGTTCTTC
>TRBV5-8|TRBJ1-4|-|-
CASSLSFGDEKLFF
TGTGCCAGCAGCTTAAGTTTTGGAGACGAAAAACTGTTTTTT
>TRBV5-6|TRBJ2-3|TRBD2|-
CASSSPGLAGDSTDTQYF
TGTGCCAGCAGCTCCCCGGGGCTAGCGGGAGATAGCACAGATACGCAGTATTTT
>TRBV5-1|TRBJ1-4|-|once
CASSLLPGDNEKLFF
TGCGCCAGCAGCTTGTTACCAGGGGATAATGAAAAACTGTTTTTT
>TRBV6-5|TRBJ1-5|TRBD1|-
CATHQGTGSRQPQHF
TGTGCCACCCACCAGGGGACAGGGTCGAGGCAGCCCCAGCATTTT
>TRBV4-2|TRBJ1-1|-|-
CASSQEGMNTEAFF
TGTGCCAGCAGCCAAGAGGGGATGAACACTGAAGCTTTCTTT
>TRBV11-2|TRBJ1-2|TRBD1|-
CASSLDQGGLYGYTF
TGTGCCAGCAGCTTAGATCAGGGGGGGCTCTATGGCTACACCTTC
>TRBV5-6|TRBJ1-1|-|once
CASSSPKTLPILEAFF
TGTGCCAGCAGCTCCCCGAAGACACTTCCCATTCTTGAAGCTTTCTTT
>TRBV28|TRBJ1-5|-|once
CASSLDRFQPQHF
TGTGCCAGCAGTCTCGACAGGTTTCAGCCCCAGCATTTT
>TRBV6-1|TRBJ2-3|TRBD2|-
CASSVLTSGEVFSATDTQYF
TGTGCCAGCAGTGTTCTAACTAGCGGAGAGGTTTTTTCGGCGACAGATACGCAGTATTTT
>TRBV29-1|TRBJ2-7|TRBD2|-
CSVEVPSGRATEQYF
TGCAGCGTTGAAGTCCCTAGCGGGAGGGCCACCGAGCAGTACTTC
>TRBV6-5|TRBJ2-1|-|-
CASRAAAEPYNEQFF
TGTGCCAGCAGGGCGGCAGCGGAGCCCTACAATGAGCAGTTCTTC
>TRBV2|TRBJ2-1|TRBD1|-
CASSGPGTGFYNEQFF
TGTGCCAGCAGTGGACCCGGGACAGGGTTCTACAATGAGCAGTTCTTC
>TRBV3-1/TRBV3-2|TRBJ1-1|-|-
CASGLKTGSNKLLF
TGTGCCAGCGGACTGAAGACAGGTTCTAATAAGCTCCTCTTT
>TRBV2|TRBJ2-7|-|-
CASNPGSRTYEQYF
TGTGCCAGCAATCCGGGATCCCGAACCTACGAGCAGTACTTC
>TRBV7-9|TRBJ1-5|-|-
CASSFDNQPQHF
TGTGCCAGCAGCTTTGACAATCAGCCCCAGCATTTT
>TRBV5-1|TRBJ2-3|TRBD2|-
CASSLAVGGRTDTQYF
TGCGCCAGCAGCTTGGCCGTCGGGGGGAGGACAGATACGCAGTATTTT
>TRBV3-1/TRBV3-2|TRBJ1-6|-|-
CASSQGATGYNSPLHF
TGTGCCAGCAGCCAGGGCGCCACAGGTTATAATTCACCCCTCCACTTT
>TRBV10-3|TRBJ2-7|-|-
CAIVHRLEYF
TGTGCCATCGTACACAGGTTGGAGTACTTC
>TRBV6-1|TRBJ2-4|-|-
CASSELGLAKNIQYF
TGTGCCAGCAGTGAACTGGGCTTAGCCAAAAACATTCAGTACTTC
>TRBV12-5|TRBJ1-2|-|-
CASGLAPGDPYGYTF
TGTGCTAGTGGTTTGGCTCCAGGGGATCCCTATGGCTACACCTTC
>TRBV19|TRBJ2-7|-|-
CASNEGPSHEQYF
TGTGCCAGTAACGAGGGGCCGAGCCACGAGCAGTACTTC
>TRBV23-1|TRBJ2-2|-|-
CASSPKITPGELFF
TGCGCCAGCAGTCCCAAAATCACCCCCGGGGAGCTGTTTTTT
>TRBV6-5|TRBJ1-1|TRBD1|-
CASSRTGTEAFF
TGTGCCAGCAGCCGGACAGGAACTGAAGCTTTCTTT
>TRBV5-5|TRBJ1-1|TRBD1|-
CASSLGQGKALNTEAFF
TGTGCCAGCAGCCTTGGACAGGGCAAGGCCCTGAACACTGAAGCTTTCTTT
>TRBV7-2|TRBJ2-1|TRBD2|-
CASSFEASGNEQFF
TGTGCCAGCAGCTTCGAGGCTAGCGGCAATGAGCAGTTCTTC
>TRBV24-1|TRBJ2-7|-|-
CATSDSAGAPYEQYF
TGTGCCACCAGTGATTCCGCAGGGGCCCCCTACGAGCAGTACTTC
>TRBV19|TRBJ1-1|TRBD1|once
CASSPSGTGNTEAFF
TGTGCCAGTAGTCCCTCCGGGACAGGGAACACTGAAGCTTTCTTT
>TRBV20-1|TRBJ1-2|TRBD1|once
CSASSEGGVFYGYTF
TGCAGTGCTAGTTCAGAAGGGGGCGTGTTCTATGGCTACACCTTC
>TRBV11-2|TRBJ2-1|TRBD2|-
CASSFTLAGGPFNEQFF
TGTGCCAGCAGCTTTACCTTAGCGGGAGGGCCGTTCAATGAGCAGTTCTTC
>TRBV5-5|TRBJ1-1|-|once
CASSRDGMNTEAFF
TGTGCCAGCAGCCGGGACGGTATGAACACTGAAGCTTTCTTT
>TRBV3-1/TRBV3-2|TRBJ1-5|-|-
CASSQDPDQPQHF
TGTGCCAGCAGCCAAGATCCGGATCAGCCCCAGCATTTT
>TRBV10-2|TRBJ1-4|-|-
CASKRGATNEKLFF
TGCGCCAGCAAACGGGGGGCAACTAATGAAAAACTGTTTTTT
>TRBV5-5|TRBJ2-7|TRBD2|-
CASSPTSGYYEQYF
TGTGCCAGCAGCCCAACTAGCGGGTACTACGAGCAGTACTTC